One sample yielded the 5 T cell receptor beta chains listed below, sequenced in a study of OX40 agonist ivuxolimab in advanced cancers. Assay: immunoSEQ multiplex PCR; the TCRdb copy retains only in-frame clones and omits some. The repertoire holds 100,000 to 130,000 clones, approximately 90% seen once, with under 0.85% in the top ten. The input for sequencing was CD4+ or CD8+ T cells sorted from blood, taken in a trial of the OX40 agonist ivuxolimab. The source is an adult with an advanced solid tumor such as melanoma, head and neck, liver or kidney cancer.

V usage is TRBV27 and J usage is TRBJ2-7; D remains unclear. V gave up 4 bases and J gave up 5 bases, with 12 bases separating them. Germline CDR1 and CDR2: MNHEY and SMNVEV (reference sequence). CDR3 size: 13 residues. The CDR3 spells CASSYKGFNEQYF. The CDR3 nucleotides read TGTGCCAGCAGTTACAAGGGATTCAACGAGCAGTACTTC.

Of note for this clone: One end of the junction varies from germline; a read error may be responsible. The V and J genes are TRBV6-1 and TRBJ1-6; TRBD1 matches 11 bases. Germline V gene data show CDR1 as MNHNS and CDR2 as SASEGT. The CDR3 has 15 residues. CDR3 sequence: CASREGTGGNSPLHF. Written as DNA, the CDR3 is TGTGCCAGCAGGGAAGGGACAGGGGGGAATTCACCCCTCCACTTT.

This clone was counted once. The rearrangement joins TRBV27 to TRBJ2-3; TRBD1 is a possible D gene (6 bases). There are 15 residues in the CDR3. Germline-derived CDR1 and CDR2 are MNHEY and SMNVEV (reference sequence). V dropped 2 bases and J dropped 1 base, with 10 bases sitting between them. For the CDR3, the DNA is TGTGCCAGCAGTTTAGGGGGCCTGGGCACAGATACGCAGTATTTT. Amino acids: CASSLGGLGTDTQYF.

V is TRBV18 and J is TRBJ2-3, with 7 bases that match TRBD2. The CDR3 runs to 14 residues. Trimming cost V 5 bases and J 0 bases; bases outside gene matches: 2. Germline assignment: CDR1 KGHSH and CDR2 LQKENI. CDR3 bases: TGTGCCAGCTCAGCGGGAGATAGCACAGATACGCAGTATTTT. This sequence encodes CASSAGDSTDTQYF.

This clone has a handful of counts. The chain couples TRBV7-6 to TRBJ2-5; possibly TRBD1 or TRBD2 for D (6 bases each). V was trimmed by 1 base and J by 5 bases, leaving 14 bases between them. The CDR3 sequence is 15 residues long. The V gene's germline CDR1 is SGHVS and CDR2 FNYEAQ. CDR3 nucleotides: TGTGCCAGCAGCTTAGGTCCCACAGGGAGGGAGACCCAGTACTTC. This translates into CASSLGPTGRETQYF.